This T cell receptor beta chain was observed in a study of Ad26.COV2.S vaccination and SARS-CoV-2 variants. Study-wide results and limits: Substantial post-vaccination breadth of spike-specific CD8+ and CD4+ T cell responses was reported.

TCRdb keeps only in-frame clones here, not all; method: immunoSEQ multiplex PCR. The sample yields about 680,000 clones, 80% to 90% seen once. Germline CDR1 is ENHRY and CDR2 is SYGVKD. Trimming took 5 bases from V and 1 from J, leaving 14 bases between them. This CDR3 region has 15 residues. As to treatment: some 20 received Ad26.COV2.S at low or high dose, single or two shots; roughly five received placebo; per-sample allocation not given. The samples were gathered on day 63 after the first injection of vaccine or placebo. This vaccine is an Ad26 vector that expresses the Wuhan-strain SARS-CoV-2 spike. On this clone: The antigen remains undetermined.

The clonotype originates from a person between 18 and 65 years old who received the Ad26.COV2.S COVID-19 vaccine or a placebo. V and J are TRBV10-3 and TRBJ1-1, with D perhaps TRBD1 (6 bases). This specimen was peripheral blood, taken in a trial of Ad26.COV2.S vaccine versus placebo. CDR3 amino acids: CAISNLDSSNTEAFF. Here the CDR3 DNA reads TGTGCCATCAGTAACCTGGACAGTTCGAACACTGAAGCTTTCTTT.